The TCR beta chain under discussion was sequenced for a study of PD-L1 blockade in urothelial cancer. Looking at the study overall: About 90% of the 29 patients comprised males who had bladder-origin urothelial cancer. Blood was subjected to analysis at 3 weeks (second dose) and 6 weeks following treatment start. Median T cell yield from blood was around 140,000.

The time point was: pretreatment peripheral blood. Clones were read by immunoSEQ multiplex PCR, and TCRdb kept only the in-frame ones, dropping some. The sample contains 45,000 to 50,000 clones, around four fifths of which appear only once. Germline CDR1 and CDR2: SGHDT and YYEEEE. The CDR3 runs 15 residues. The ends were cut back, 0 bases at V and 1 base at J, with 8 bases in the middle. The sequence was obtained from a man aged 50 to 59 with urothelial cancer. The chain carries TRBV5-6 and TRBJ1-5; D call uncertain. This material consisted of PBMCs, taken around atezolizumab (anti-PD-L1) treatment. Here the CDR3 reads CASSLGGWSNQPQHF. The CDR3 nucleotides are TGTGCCAGCAGCTTGGGAGGGTGGAGCAATCAGCCCCAGCATTTT.